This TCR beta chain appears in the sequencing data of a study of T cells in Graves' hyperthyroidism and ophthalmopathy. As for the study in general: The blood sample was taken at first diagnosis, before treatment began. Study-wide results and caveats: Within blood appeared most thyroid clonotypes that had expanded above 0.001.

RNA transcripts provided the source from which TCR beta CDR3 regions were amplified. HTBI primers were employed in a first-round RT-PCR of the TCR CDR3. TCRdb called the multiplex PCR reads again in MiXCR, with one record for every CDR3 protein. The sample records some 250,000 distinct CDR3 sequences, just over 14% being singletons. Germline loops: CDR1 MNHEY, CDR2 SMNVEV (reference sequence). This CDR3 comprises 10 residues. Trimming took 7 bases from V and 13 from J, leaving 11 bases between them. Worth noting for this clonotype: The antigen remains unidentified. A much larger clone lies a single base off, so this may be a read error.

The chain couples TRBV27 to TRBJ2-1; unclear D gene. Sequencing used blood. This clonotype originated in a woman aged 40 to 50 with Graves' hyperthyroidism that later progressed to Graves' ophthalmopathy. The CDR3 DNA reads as TGTGCCAGCAAGCGAGAGACCCAGTTCTTC. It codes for CASKRETQFF.